Presented here are 16 T cell receptor beta chains from one specimen sequenced in a study of blood T cell repertoires in COVID-19. The protocol was immunoSEQ multiplex PCR, while the TCRdb copy is restricted to in-frame clones and leaves out a portion. In the table there are some 340,000 clones, 90% of which are singletons. Sequencing was performed on PBMCs or T cells enriched from blood (not recorded which). Receptor source: a woman aged 30 to 39 who had been exposed to COVID-19.

J is TRBJ1-2 and V is TRBV6-2 or TRBV6-3, with D tentatively TRBD1 (6 bases). Germline CDR1 and CDR2: MNHEY and SVGEGT. V dropped 6 bases and J dropped 6 bases, with 17 bases sitting between them. The CDR3 is 14 amino acids. The CDR3 DNA follows: TGTGCCAGCAGCTCCGCTACAGGGTTGGATGGCTACACCTTC. Protein sequence: CASSSATGLDGYTF.

The rearrangement joins TRBV24-1 to TRBJ2-1; TRBD2 agrees at 8 bases. CDR1 is KGHDR, CDR2 SFDVKD, per germline. V was pared by 9 bases and J by 5 bases, with 5 bases of the junction left unmatched. CDR3 length: 13 amino acids. This CDR3 reads CATRGGINNEQFF. The CDR3 DNA reads as TGTGCCACCCGGGGGGGGATTAACAATGAGCAGTTCTTC.

The CDR3 here is CASSSRGRPNEKLFF. In DNA, the CDR3 is TGTGCCAGTAGTTCCAGGGGACGACCTAATGAAAAACTGTTTTTT. The J gene is TRBJ1-4, the V gene TRBV19; tentatively, D is TRBD1 (6 bases). The CDR3 loop spans 15 amino acids. Germline V gene data show CDR1 as LNHDA and CDR2 as SQIVND (reference sequence). V shed 5 bases and J shed 3 bases, with 13 bases lying between them.

The rearrangement links TRBV24-1 to TRBJ2-2; the D is unclear. CDR3 length: 13 residues. The germline V gene has CDR1 KGHDR and CDR2 SFDVKD. The germline V and J ends were trimmed by 4 bases and 5 bases, with 7 bases remaining between them. CDR3 sequence reads: CATSDPSTGELFF. The CDR3 region has the DNA TGTGCCACCAGTGACCCCTCTACCGGGGAGCTGTTTTTT.

This rearrangement joins TRBV10-1 to TRBJ1-3, with D hard to call. The germline V gene encodes CDR1 WNHNN and CDR2 SYGVQD (reference sequence). This CDR3 spans 19 amino acids. V was trimmed by 5 bases and J by 0 bases, leaving 23 bases between them. The CDR3 loop reads CASSRRQRNSLASGNTIYF. The CDR3 nucleotides read TGCGCCAGCAGTCGCCGGCAACGAAACTCCTTAGCCTCTGGAAACACCATATATTTT.

V and J are TRBV5-1 and TRBJ1-2; 7 bases are shared with TRBD1. Per the germline V gene, CDR1 is SGHRS and CDR2 is YFSETQ. The CDR3 has 16 amino acids. Trimming cost V 0 bases and J 4 bases; bases outside gene matches: 9. The CDR3, as DNA: TGCGCCAGCAGCTTGGGTGGGACAGCCTTGGGCTATGGCTACACCTTC. Amino acids: CASSLGGTALGYGYTF.

This chain joins TRBV4-3 and TRBJ2-7, with D tentatively TRBD1 (5 bases). Trimming stripped 0 bases from V and 0 bases from J, with 12 bases between. The CDR3 is 16 residues long. In germline, CDR1 is LGHNA, CDR2 YSLEER. CDR3 coding DNA: TGCGCCAGCAGCCAAGAACCGACAGTTAGCTCCTACGAGCAGTACTTC. This translates into CASSQEPTVSSYEQYF.

This clone was picked up one time. The chain uses TRBV24-1 and TRBJ2-5; 9 bases are shared with TRBD1. The CDR3 runs 16 residues. Trimming at V came to 9 bases and at J to 6 bases, leaving 16 bases not matched to a gene. Germline loops: CDR1 KGHDR, CDR2 SFDVKD. This CDR3 is CATPIGRDREFKTQYF. Here the CDR3 DNA reads TGTGCCACCCCGATAGGACGGGACAGGGAGTTTAAGACCCAGTACTTC.

The chain joins TRBV10-3 to TRBJ1-1, with D possibly matching TRBD1 (5 bases). CDR1 ENHRY and CDR2 SYGVKD come from the germline V gene. The CDR3 is 13 amino acids. V was clipped by 6 bases and J by 1 base, with 9 bases between them. CDR3 DNA sequence: TGTGCCATCAGGGATACAGGGAACACTGAAGCTTTCTTT. It translates to CAIRDTGNTEAFF.

The rearrangement uses TRBV21-1 and TRBJ2-2; no check of the table's D call, TRBD2, against the DNA was made. TRBV21-1 is tagged as a pseudogene. CDR3 length: 18 amino acids. This chain's CDR3 is CASSKGADSGVWTGELFF. The CDR3 DNA reads as TGTGCCAGCAGCAAAGGGGCAGATAGCGGGGTGTGGACCGGGGAGCTGTTTTTT.

The V gene is TRBV5-4, the J gene TRBJ1-1; a possible D gene is TRBD1 (6 bases). V was shortened by 5 bases and J by 2 bases, with 19 bases between the two germline ends. The CDR3 has 16 amino acids. Germline V gene data show CDR1 as SGHNT and CDR2 as YYREEE (reference sequence). This CDR3 is CASRPSGQALNTEAFF. The CDR3 DNA reads as TGTGCCAGCAGGCCCTCGGGACAAGCTTTAAACACTGAAGCTTTCTTT.

The rearrangement joins TRBV21-1 to TRBJ2-1; the D call of TRBD2 is as the table states it, not checked on the DNA. TRBV21-1 is described as a pseudogene. The CDR3 totals 16 residues. This CDR3 is CASSKESGSAHNEQFF. The CDR3 DNA sequence: TGTGCCAGCAGCAAAGAGAGCGGGTCCGCCCACAATGAGCAGTTCTTC.

Only one count was recorded for this clone. V gene TRBV4-1 combines with J gene TRBJ2-1; 8 bases are a match to TRBD2. Germline values: CDR1 MGHRA, CDR2 YSYEKL. Germline trimming cut 0 bases from V and 1 base from J; bases unmatched to any gene: 5. The CDR3 has 17 residues. The CDR3 DNA follows: TGCGCCAGCAGCCAAGATTTAACGGGGGGGTCCTACAATGAGCAGTTCTTC. Translation gives CASSQDLTGGSYNEQFF.

CDR3 sequence reads: CASSQDDRGQEYGYTF. CDR3 in DNA: TGTGCCAGCAGCCAAGATGACAGGGGGCAAGAGTATGGCTACACCTTC. The chain combines TRBV3-1 (or the pseudogene TRBV3-2) with TRBJ1-2; 10 bases match TRBD1. The CDR3 loop spans 16 amino acids. The V and J ends lost 0 bases and 5 bases, in that order; junction bases with no gene match: 6. Germline V CDR1 and CDR2: LGHDT, YNNKEL (reference sequence).

The rearrangement links TRBV9 to TRBJ2-3, with D perhaps TRBD1 (6 bases). Germline assignment: CDR1 SGDLS and CDR2 YYNGEE. V was clipped by 0 bases and J by 7 bases, with 12 bases between them. The CDR3 is made up of 14 amino acids. CDR3 coding DNA: TGTGCCAGCAGCGTAGGAGGGGGTTGGAATACGCAGTATTTT. As protein: CASSVGGGWNTQYF.

V and J are TRBV27 and TRBJ2-1; tentative D call: TRBD1 (6 bases). Trimming cost V 5 bases and J 9 bases, with 17 bases left between them. This CDR3 region has 14 residues. Germline V CDR1 and CDR2: MNHEY, SMNVEV (reference sequence). CDR3 protein: CASSTQGSIFEQFF. CDR3 bases: TGTGCCAGCAGTACACAGGGTTCTATCTTTGAGCAGTTCTTC.